The clone carrying this TCR beta chain showed up many times. No antigen is known for it. As previously described, bulk TCR libraries were made using listed TCR primers. One entry per CDR3 protein results from TCRdb running MiXCR on the PCR reads. The sample has under 650,000 distinct CDR3 sequences, just under 20% seen once. J was trimmed by 4 bases and V by 0 bases; bases with no gene match: 12. Germline-derived CDR1 and CDR2 are DFQATT and SNEGSKA (reference sequence). The CDR3 sequence is 17 residues long. In the sort, naive CD8 T cells were defined as CD8+CD4-CCR7+CD45RA+. These data are taken from a study of molecular identifiers for immune sequencing clone quantification. Overall study findings and caveats: Molecules of identical TCR sharing a barcode could underestimate highly expanded clone sizes. Jurkat TCR RNA spiked in from one cell reportedly remained identifiable amid about a million naive cells.

The source material was naive CD8+ T cells from blood, with Jurkat cell RNA spiked in. This sample's subset: FACS-sorted CD8+CD4-CCR7+CD45RA+ naive T cells. The chain joins TRBV20-1 to TRBJ2-7, with 10 bases identical to TRBD2. This sequence originates from a human donor in good health. Some libraries in this study had Jurkat cell RNA spiked in. The CDR3: CSARDPSGSGKWYEQYF. The CDR3 DNA is TGCAGTGCTAGAGATCCTAGCGGGAGTGGTAAATGGTACGAGCAGTACTTC.